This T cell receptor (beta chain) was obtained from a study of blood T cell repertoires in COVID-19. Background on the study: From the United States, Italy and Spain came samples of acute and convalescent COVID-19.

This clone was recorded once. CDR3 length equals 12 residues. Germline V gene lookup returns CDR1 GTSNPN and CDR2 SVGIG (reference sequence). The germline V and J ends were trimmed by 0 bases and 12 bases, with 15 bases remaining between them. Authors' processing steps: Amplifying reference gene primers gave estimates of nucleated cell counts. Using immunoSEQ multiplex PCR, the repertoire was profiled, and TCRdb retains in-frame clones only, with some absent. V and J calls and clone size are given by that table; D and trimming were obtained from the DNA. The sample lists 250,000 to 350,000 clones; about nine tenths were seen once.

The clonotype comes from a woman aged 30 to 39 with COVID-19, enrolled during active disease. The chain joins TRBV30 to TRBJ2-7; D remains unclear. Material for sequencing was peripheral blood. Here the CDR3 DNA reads TGTGCCTGGAGTGTACCTCAGGCCGGCTGGTACTTC. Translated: CAWSVPQAGWYF.